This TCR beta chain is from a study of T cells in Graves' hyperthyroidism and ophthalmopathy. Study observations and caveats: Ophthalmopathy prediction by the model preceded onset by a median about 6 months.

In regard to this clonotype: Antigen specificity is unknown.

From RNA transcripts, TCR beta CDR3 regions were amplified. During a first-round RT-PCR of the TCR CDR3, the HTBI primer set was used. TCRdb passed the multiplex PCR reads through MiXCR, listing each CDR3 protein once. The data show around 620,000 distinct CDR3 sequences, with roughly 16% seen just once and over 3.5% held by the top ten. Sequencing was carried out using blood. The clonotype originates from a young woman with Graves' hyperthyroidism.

Here the CDR3 DNA reads TGTGCCAGCAGCCCTTACAGGGCGGGCTCCTATAATTCACCCCTCCACTTT. It codes for CASSPYRAGSYNSPLHF. This chain uses TRBV7-2 with TRBJ1-6, with D possibly matching TRBD1 (6 bases). CDR3 length equals 17 residues. From germline, CDR1 is SGHTA and CDR2 FQGNSA. The germline V and J ends were trimmed by 5 bases and 0 bases, with 14 bases remaining between them.